The clone carrying this T cell receptor (beta chain) has at least ten counts. Its antigen is unidentified. V lost 6 bases to trimming and J lost 7 bases; unmatched junction nucleotides: 11. The CDR3 has 15 residues. These data belong to a study of T cells in Graves' hyperthyroidism and ophthalmopathy. Study at large: The initial diagnosis was the point when peripheral blood was collected, ahead of any treatment.

RNA transcripts gave rise to amplified TCR beta CDR3 regions. Researchers ran a first-round RT-PCR on the TCR CDR3 using the HTBI primer set. TCRdb reprocessed the multiplex PCR reads via MiXCR and lists one record per CDR3 protein. In the table there are roughly 240,000 distinct CDR3 sequences, around 17% of which are singletons. Points from the study as a whole: Within blood appeared most thyroid clonotypes that had expanded above 0.001.

Exclusion of a patient resulted from uncontrolled infection, other autoimmune disease, pregnancy or lactation. Diagnoses rested on clinical symptoms, serum thyroxine and TRAb, thyroid ultrasound and orbital computed tomography. The source material was blood. This chain joins TRBV12-3 or TRBV12-4 and TRBJ2-1; 8 nucleotides agree with TRBD2. The TCR originated in a woman aged 18-29 years with Graves' ophthalmopathy. CDR3 nucleotide sequence: TGTGCCAGCAGGCAAACGGGGGGGTCTTGGAATGAGCAGTTCTTC. It is translated as CASRQTGGSWNEQFF.